This T cell receptor (beta chain) was recorded in a study of cytomegalovirus exposure and HLA in healthy donors. A note on this clone: What it recognizes is unknown.

Trimming removed 11 bases at V and 6 bases at J, with 17 bases between. This CDR3 spans 13 amino acids. Looked up from germline, CDR1 is MDHEN and CDR2 is SYDVKM. Study results and caveats: Most TCR sequences were rare, but some public TCRs occurred in many donors. The tendency of first-cohort TCR clusters to co-occur in the 120 or so validation repertoires was the finding of a later analysis.

The data were produced by immunoSEQ multiplex PCR, yet TCRdb's version contains in-frame clones alone and is incomplete. Of 200,000 to 250,000 clones detected, around 87% appear once; the ten largest clones hold about 2%. Separation from the approximately 670-subject first cohort characterized the approximately 130-subject validation cohort, to which the donors belonged. Sequenced sample: PBMCs. The chain combines TRBV28 with TRBJ1-5, with D unresolved. The receptor's source is a woman aged 18-29 years in good health and CMV-seropositive. This CDR3 reads CACKVGSGQPQHF. CDR3 DNA sequence: TGTGCCTGTAAAGTAGGGAGCGGTCAGCCCCAGCATTTT.